The present TCR beta chain was sequenced within a study of T cells in localized non-small cell lung cancer. Study conclusions and caveats: Sequencing covered just one tumor region, so heterogeneity cannot be ruled out. There was higher T cell clonality in uninvolved adjacent lung than in tumor, and it was highest there. Elevated blood T cell density was associated with longer overall survival.

Generated by immunoSEQ multiplex PCR, the TCRdb table keeps only in-frame clones and is missing some. The sample lists around 39,000 clones, 80% to 90% occurring once. The CDR3 sequence is 15 residues long. V lost 4 bases, J lost 2 bases, and 6 bases stayed unmatched. Germline V gene lookup returns CDR1 SGDLS and CDR2 YYNGEE. This clone came up once. What it recognizes is unknown. The material sequenced was peripheral blood, taken before any cancer treatment. This chain joins TRBV9 and TRBJ1-2; 9 bases align to TRBD1. The receptor's source is a woman aged 40-70 years with stage I lung adenocarcinoma. The CDR3 here is CASSPTGGANYGYTF. The CDR3 DNA sequence: TGTGCCAGCAGCCCCACAGGGGGCGCGAACTATGGCTACACCTTC. Variable domain in full (rest from reference TRBV9 and TRBJ1-2): DSGVTQTPKHLITATGQRVTLRCSPRSGDLSVYWYQQSLDQGLQFLIQYYNGEERAKGNILERFSAQQFPDLHSELNLSSLELGDSALYFCASSPTGGANYGYTFGSGTRLTVV.